This T cell receptor beta chain was sequenced in a study of regulatory T cells in long-lasting Graves disease listed by TCRdb under 2021. Some background on the complete study: Antithyroid drugs had been taken for less than 3 months by newly diagnosed Graves' disease patients. This study used TCR sequencing and RNA sequencing of peripheral blood to compare persistent Graves' disease patients against newly diagnosed Graves' disease patients. The study was registered as a clinical trial and conducted in China. A total of roughly 33 samples were covered by TCR sequencing, comprising some 13 persistent and 20 or so newly diagnosed Graves' disease patients. Here is what the overall study found, with its caveats: Persistent disease showed preferential use of TRBV28, TRBJ1-2 and TRBJ2-5, whereas newly diagnosed disease favored TRBV20-1 and TRBJ2-1. Only peripheral blood was studied, because thyroid tissue, the primary lesion, was inaccessible. As a limitation, the authors acknowledged that the small sample size may reduce accuracy. Persistent patients shared more public clonotypes among themselves (around 3,000) than newly diagnosed patients did (about 1,000). Only the TCR beta chain was sequenced and analyzed. Compared with newly diagnosed patients, patients with persistent Graves' disease had lower TCR Shannon entropy and fewer highly expanded clones, which suggests clonal expansion.

This specimen's time point label, interpreted: newly diagnosed GD, antithyroid drugs for less than 3 months. For both TCR sequencing and RNA sequencing, RNA was extracted from PBMCs in TRIzol. The diagnosis of Graves' disease followed American Thyroid Association guidelines. Patients were recruited from an endocrinology department in Xi'an, China. Each patient gave 7 to 9.5 milliliters of peripheral blood, collected in an EDTA anticoagulant tube. Ficoll Paque Plus density gradient separation was used to isolate PBMCs, and no additional T cell sorting was done. RNA quality was checked with an Agilent 2100 Bioanalyzer and agarose gel, and concentration with a NanoDrop 2000. Libraries came from multiplex PCR. TCRdb lists the instrument as Illumina HiSeq 4000. To build TCR beta libraries, CDR3 regions were amplified by Arm-PCR using iRepertoire HTBI primers. Before sequencing, the PCR products went through gel purification. Processing in the source paper ran as follows. A total of fewer than 80 TRBV and more than twelve TRBJ segments were identified across samples and were used for gene usage analysis of CDR3 amino acid clonotypes. COPE and FqMerger were used to merge the filtered high-quality paired reads into contigs. BLAST was used to align contigs to IMGT TRBV, TRBD and TRBJ reference genes, and CDR3 was defined according to IMGT. Any clonotype with a frequency above 0.1% was counted as a highly expanded clone. Shannon entropy served as the measure of repertoire diversity, while the Gini coefficient captured V-J evenness. A clonotype was considered public if more than one individual shared it. The raw public reads went through TCRdb reprocessing: fastp at Q25, MiXCR clone calling, in-frame beta chains kept. CDR3 protein sequences are deduplicated, and each keeps its most common genes and DNA. What appears here as the V and J calls and clone size reflects TCRdb's work, not the paper's. The sample contains over 400,000 distinct CDR3 sequences, about 14% of them found a single time. Approximately 15% of the sample is held by the ten biggest clonotypes.

Trimmed from V: 2 bases; trimmed from J: 7 bases; junction bases lacking a gene match: 17. From its cysteine to its phenylalanine, the CDR3 spans 18 amino acids. Only the CDR3 region is kept as DNA, spanning 54 bases read in frame from base 1. From a lookup of the germline V gene, CDR1 and CDR2 are KGHSH and LQKENI. This clonotype appeared a single time. The antigen this receptor binds is unknown. Base qualities are missing; no much larger clone stands one base away. One read alone is a weak basis. This same sample was also taken into another study, of T cells in Graves' hyperthyroidism and ophthalmopathy. The second study also describes: A patient counted as having stable Graves' hyperthyroidism if no progression to ophthalmopathy occurred over 18 months of follow-up. The hyperthyroidism patients were between 18 and 65 years old and newly diagnosed, with a disease duration of less than 2 months. Any patient with an uncontrolled infection, another autoimmune disease, pregnancy or lactation was excluded. Diagnoses were established on the basis of clinical symptoms, serum thyroxine and TRAb, thyroid ultrasound, and orbital computed tomography. The TCR CDR3 was subjected to a first round of RT-PCR using the HTBI primer set and the Qiagen OneStep RT-PCR kit. Most expanded thyroid clonotypes (frequency above 0.001) were also found in blood, which suggests that blood repertoires may mirror thyroid immune responses. A 13 V-J signature model separated ophthalmopathy from stable hyperthyroidism, with about 88% sensitivity and roughly 81% specificity in cross-validation and 80%/75% in testing. In validation, the model predicted progression to ophthalmopathy with around 71% sensitivity and 72% to 75% specificity, a median of about 6 months before onset. To identify TCR V-J signatures that set the groups apart, the researchers used a discovery cohort of 90 to 100 patients, made up of 40 to 45 with Graves' ophthalmopathy and approximately 57 with stable Graves' hyperthyroidism. An independent validation cohort of 18 to 20 hyperthyroidism patients and about 15 patients who later progressed to ophthalmopathy tested prospective prediction of ophthalmopathy. The 90 to 100 discovery patients were randomly split 7:3 into training and test sets. In more than 5 Graves' hyperthyroidism patients, the study also compared T-cell repertoires from thyroid tissue with T-cell repertoires from blood. Following sampling, methimazole starting at 30 mg daily was given to hyperthyroidism patients, and high-dose intravenous methylprednisolone was given to ophthalmopathy patients. Libraries were constructed in a second round of multiplex PCR, after which size selection and purification were performed. The libraries were sequenced on an Illumina HiSeq2000 using paired-end 100 bp reads. Raw data were processed with SOAPnuke, discarding reads with adapters, uncalled bases, mean Phred below 15, or no exact constant-primer or identifier match. High-quality paired reads were merged with COPE v1.2.5, and unique nucleotide sequences were defined as clonotypes. MiTCR v1.1 was used to align the clonotypes against IMGT TRBV, TRBD and TRBJ reference segments. The analysis was restricted to V-J combinations with a frequency above 0.0001, which together covered 99% to 99.2% of the repertoires. The TCS score was defined as F50 (clonal expansion) divided by E x V (chaos), with BLOSUM62-based TCRdist calculated between CDR3 peptides within each V-J. Welch's t-statistics and random forest reduced roughly 540 V-J features to about 13, which were used in a naive Bayes classifier (R e1071). No statistical method was used to fix the sample size in advance, and group allocation was not hidden from the investigators. According to the paper, TCR Vbeta CDR3 sequencing was carried out on 135 peripheral blood samples, which came from approximately 41 ophthalmopathy, around 74 hyperthyroidism and about 17 progressor patients.

The TCR was taken from a woman between 45 and 60 years old with Graves disease. Donor details come from another sample of the same person, matched by shared clones. The source was peripheral blood mononuclear cells (PBMCs), collected at new diagnosis, from a patient treated with antithyroid drugs. The V and J segments used are TRBV18 and TRBJ2-1, with TRBD1 matching 7 junction bases. The nucleotide sequence reads as follows: TGTGCCAGCTCACCAGGGCGACAGGGTGTTGGCATGGGTAATGAGCAGTTCTTC. Protein translation: CASSPGRQGVGMGNEQFF.